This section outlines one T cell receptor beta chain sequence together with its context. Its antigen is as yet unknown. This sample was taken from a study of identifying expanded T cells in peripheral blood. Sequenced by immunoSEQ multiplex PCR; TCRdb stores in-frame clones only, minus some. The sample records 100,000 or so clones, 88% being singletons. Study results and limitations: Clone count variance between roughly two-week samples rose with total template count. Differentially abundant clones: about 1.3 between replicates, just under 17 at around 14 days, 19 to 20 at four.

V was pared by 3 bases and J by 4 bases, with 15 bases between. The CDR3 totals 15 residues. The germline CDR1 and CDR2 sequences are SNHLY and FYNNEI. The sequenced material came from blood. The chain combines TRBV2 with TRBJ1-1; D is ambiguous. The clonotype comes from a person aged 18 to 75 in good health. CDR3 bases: TGTGCCAGCAGTGAGGCGGCGGGGAGCGGCACTGAAGCTTTCTTT. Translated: CASSEAAGSGTEAFF. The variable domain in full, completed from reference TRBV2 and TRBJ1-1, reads EPEVTQTPSHQVTQMGQEVILRCVPISNHLYFYWYRQILGQKVEFLVSFYNNEISEKSEIFDDQFSVERPDGSNFTLKIRSTKLEDSAMYFCASSEAAGSGTEAFFGQGTRLTVV.